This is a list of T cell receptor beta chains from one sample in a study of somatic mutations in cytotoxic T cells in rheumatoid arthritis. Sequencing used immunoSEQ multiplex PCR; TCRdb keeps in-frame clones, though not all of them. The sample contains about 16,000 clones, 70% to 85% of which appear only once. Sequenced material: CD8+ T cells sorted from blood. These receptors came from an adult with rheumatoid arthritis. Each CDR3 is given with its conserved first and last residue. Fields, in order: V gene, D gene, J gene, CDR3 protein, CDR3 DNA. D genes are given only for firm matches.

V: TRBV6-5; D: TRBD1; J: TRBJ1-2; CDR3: CASTNRDSDGYTF; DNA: TGTGCCAGCACCAACCGGGACAGCGATGGCTACACCTTC
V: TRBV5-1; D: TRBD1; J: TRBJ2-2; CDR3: CASSLTGTGVIAGELFF; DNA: TGCGCCAGCAGCTTGACGGGGACAGGGGTCATCGCCGGGGAGCTGTTTTTT
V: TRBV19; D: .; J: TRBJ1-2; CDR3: CASTGGRTLYGYTF; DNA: TGTGCCAGTACCGGCGGAAGGACACTCTATGGCTACACCTTC
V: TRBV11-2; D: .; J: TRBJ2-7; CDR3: CASSLGGRRQYF; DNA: TGTGCCAGCAGCTTAGGGGGACGTCGGCAGTACTTC
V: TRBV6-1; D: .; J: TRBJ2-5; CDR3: CASSDRTDQETQYF; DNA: TGTGCCAGCAGTGACCGGACGGATCAAGAGACCCAGTACTTC
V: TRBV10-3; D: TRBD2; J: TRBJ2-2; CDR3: CAISDPTSGGPNTGELFF; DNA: TGTGCCATCAGTGACCCCACTAGCGGGGGCCCGAACACCGGGGAGCTGTTTTTT
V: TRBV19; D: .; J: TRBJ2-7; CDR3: CASSTQPWYEQYF; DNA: TGTGCCAGTAGTACTCAACCCTGGTACGAGCAGTACTTC
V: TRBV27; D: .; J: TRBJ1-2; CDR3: CASSYTGREANYGYTF; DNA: TGTGCCAGCAGTTATACAGGCAGAGAGGCTAACTATGGCTACACCTTC
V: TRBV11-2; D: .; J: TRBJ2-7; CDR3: CASSHGPVGPEQYF; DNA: TGTGCCAGCAGCCATGGGCCCGTTGGTCCCGAGCAGTACTTC
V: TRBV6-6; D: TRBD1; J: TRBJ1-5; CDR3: CASSYGRGGNQPQHF; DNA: TGTGCCAGCAGTTATGGCAGGGGGGGCAATCAGCCCCAGCATTTT
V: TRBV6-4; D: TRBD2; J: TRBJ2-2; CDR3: CASSEGLADTGELFF; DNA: TGTGCCAGCAGTGAGGGACTAGCGGACACCGGGGAGCTGTTTTTT
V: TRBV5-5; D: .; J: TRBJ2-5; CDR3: CASSLNGRETQYF; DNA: TGTGCCAGCAGCTTAAACGGTCGGGAGACCCAGTACTTC
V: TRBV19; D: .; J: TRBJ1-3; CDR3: CASTTGNSGNTIYF; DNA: TGTGCCAGTACGACAGGCAACTCTGGAAACACCATATATTTT
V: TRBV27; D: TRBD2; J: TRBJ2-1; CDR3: CASSPGLAGNEQFF; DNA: TGTGCCAGCAGCCCGGGACTAGCGGGTAATGAGCAGTTCTTC